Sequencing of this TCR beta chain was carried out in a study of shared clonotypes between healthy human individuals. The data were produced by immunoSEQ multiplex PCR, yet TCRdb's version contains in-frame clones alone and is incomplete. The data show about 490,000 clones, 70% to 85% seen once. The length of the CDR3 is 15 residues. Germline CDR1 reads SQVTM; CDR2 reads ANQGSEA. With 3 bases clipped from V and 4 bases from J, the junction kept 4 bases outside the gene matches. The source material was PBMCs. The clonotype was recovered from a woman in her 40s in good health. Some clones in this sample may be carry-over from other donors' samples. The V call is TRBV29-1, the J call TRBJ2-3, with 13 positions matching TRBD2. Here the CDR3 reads CSVERTSGSPDTQYF. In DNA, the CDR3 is TGCAGCGTTGAGAGGACTAGCGGGAGCCCAGATACGCAGTATTTT.